The 18 T cell receptor beta chains in this list originate from one sample, sequenced in a study of blood T cell repertoires in COVID-19. This table comes from immunoSEQ multiplex PCR, and its TCRdb copy is limited to in-frame clones, with some not included. The sample comprises just over 300,000 clones, nearly 90% of which are singletons, and 1.5% to 2% rests with the top ten. The material sequenced was peripheral blood. These receptors were obtained from a woman aged 30 to 39 with COVID-19, enrolled during active disease.

This chain links TRBV5-1 with TRBJ2-1; 10 bases map to TRBD2. This CDR3 comprises 16 residues. The germline V gene encodes CDR1 SGHRS and CDR2 YFSETQ. V shed 2 bases and J 6 bases; nucleotides not matched to a gene: 8. This CDR3 reads CASSFLAGEVGNEQFF. Written as DNA, the CDR3 is TGCGCCAGCAGCTTTCTAGCGGGGGAGGTGGGCAATGAGCAGTTCTTC.

The chain joins TRBV6-4 to TRBJ2-1; a weak D match, TRBD1 (7 bases). This CDR3 spans 14 amino acids. Trimming took off 4 bases at V and 7 bases at J, with 14 bases between the two ends. Per the germline V gene, CDR1 is MRHNA and CDR2 is SNTAGT. The CDR3 loop is CASSVGQEGNEQFF. Written as DNA, the CDR3 is TGTGCCAGCAGTGTAGGACAGGAGGGGAATGAGCAGTTCTTC.

The gene calls are TRBV19 and TRBJ1-1; 9 bases map to TRBD1. This CDR3 has 13 residues. Germline CDR1 is LNHDA and CDR2 is SQIVND (reference sequence). Unmatched junction bases numbered 7, after V lost 10 bases and J lost 4 bases. The CDR3: CATMTGGFTEAFF. The CDR3, as DNA: TGTGCCACTATGACAGGGGGGTTCACTGAAGCTTTCTTT.

The chain joins TRBV27 to TRBJ1-2, with D hard to call. Germline CDR1 MNHEY, CDR2 SMNVEV (reference sequence). V gave up 1 base and J gave up 2 bases, with 14 bases separating them. This CDR3 is 16 amino acids long. CDR3 nucleotide sequence: TGTGCCAGCAGTTTATTCTCGAGCAGGTTCAACTATGGCTACACCTTC. Translated: CASSLFSSRFNYGYTF.

The rearrangement links TRBV7-9 to TRBJ1-1; 11 nucleotides agree with TRBD1. The CDR3 totals 15 residues. V was pared by 3 bases and J by 4 bases, with 4 bases of the junction left unmatched. The germline CDR1 and CDR2 sequences are SEHNR and FQNEAQ (reference sequence). CDR3 amino acids: CASSFWTGGGTEAFF. CDR3 in DNA: TGTGCCAGCAGCTTTTGGACAGGGGGCGGCACTGAAGCTTTCTTT.

The J gene is TRBJ2-2, the V gene TRBV19; 8 nucleotides align to TRBD1. CDR3 length: 13 residues. Germline V CDR1 and CDR2: LNHDA, SQIVND (reference sequence). Trimming took 6 bases from V and 6 from J; bases not matched to a gene: 3. CDR3 coding DNA: TGTGCCAGTAGGACAGGGGCGGCCGGGGAGCTGTTTTTT. It is translated as CASRTGAAGELFF.

This chain uses TRBV24-1 with TRBJ1-5, with a possible D match to TRBD1 (5 bases). This CDR3 is built from 12 residues. Germline CDR1 reads KGHDR; CDR2 reads SFDVKD. V was cut by 3 bases and J by 9 bases, with 8 bases left in between. The CDR3 DNA reads TGTGCCACCAGTGATCCCGGGGGGCCCCAGCATTTT. Translated, it gives CATSDPGGPQHF.

The chain combines TRBV19 with TRBJ2-1; TRBD1 agrees at 10 bases. CDR1 is LNHDA and CDR2 is SQIVND in the germline V gene (reference sequence). The CDR3 totals 15 residues. With V trimmed by 3 bases and J by 4 bases, 3 bases remained unmatched. In DNA, the CDR3 is TGTGCCAGTAGTATGGGGACAGGGGCTTACAATGAGCAGTTCTTC. It encodes CASSMGTGAYNEQFF.

V is TRBV7-9 and J is TRBJ1-5; D remains ambiguous. V gave up 1 base and J gave up 5 bases, with 6 bases separating them. The CDR3 has 13 amino acids. Germline V gene data show CDR1 as SEHNR and CDR2 as FQNEAQ (reference sequence). CDR3 sequence reads: CASSLDRDQPQHF. The CDR3 nucleotides are TGTGCCAGCAGCTTAGACCGAGATCAGCCCCAGCATTTT. Complete variable domain (other parts from reference TRBV7-9 and TRBJ1-5): DTGVSQNPRHKITKRGQNVTFRCDPISEHNRLYWYRQTLGQGPEFLTYFQNEAQLEKSRLLSDRFSAERPKGSFSTLEIQRTEQGDSAMYLCASSLDRDQPQHFGDGTRLSIL.

With respect to this clone: Other DNA sequences of this sample code for an identical CDR3. The V gene is TRBV6-5, the J gene TRBJ1-1; D ambiguous. The V and J ends lost 0 bases and 1 base respectively, with 3 bases between them. CDR3 size: 13 residues. Germline loops: CDR1 MNHEY, CDR2 SVGAGI. The CDR3, as DNA: TGTGCCAGCAGTTACTCTCGGAACACTGAAGCTTTCTTT. Protein sequence: CASSYSRNTEAFF.

The rearrangement joins TRBV12-5 to TRBJ1-5; TRBD1 is a possible D gene (5 bases). This CDR3 spans 16 amino acids. CDR1 is LGHNT, CDR2 FRNRAP, per germline. Trimming left V 0 bases short and J 2 bases short, with 11 bases between. The CDR3 sequence: CASGLVRGGGNQPQHF. DNA for the CDR3: TGTGCTAGTGGTTTGGTTAGGGGCGGGGGCAATCAGCCCCAGCATTTT.

The V and J genes are TRBV4-2 and TRBJ1-4; D unresolved. V lost 0 bases and J 5 bases, leaving 13 bases between the germline ends. CDR1 and CDR2 from the germline V gene are LGHNA and YNFKEQ. This CDR3 is 16 amino acids long. The CDR3 DNA is TGTGCCAGCAGCCAAGAACGGGGATCGGGGAATGAAAAACTGTTTTTT. It translates to CASSQERGSGNEKLFF.

The chain couples TRBV9 to TRBJ2-5, with D possibly being TRBD2 (5 bases). V was cut by 3 bases and J by 0 bases, with 12 bases left in between. This CDR3 comprises 15 residues. Germline V gives CDR1 SGDLS, CDR2 YYNGEE. CDR3 nucleotide sequence: TGTGCCAGCAGCGGAGGGTTAGGGCACCAAGAGACCCAGTACTTC. Translating gives CASSGGLGHQETQYF.

This sequence joins TRBV4-1 and TRBJ1-1; D remains ambiguous. Germline V gives CDR1 MGHRA, CDR2 YSYEKL. The CDR3 is 15 amino acids. V lost 1 base and J 5 bases, leaving 14 bases between the germline ends. CDR3 bases: TGCGCCAGCAGCCAAGTTGACACCCGAGGGACTGAAGCTTTCTTT. Amino acid sequence: CASSQVDTRGTEAFF.

The chain recombines TRBV5-4 with TRBJ2-7, with TRBD1 matching over 7 bases. There are 13 residues in the CDR3. Germline V gene lookup returns CDR1 SGHNT and CDR2 YYREEE (reference sequence). Trimming cost V 4 bases and J 5 bases; bases outside gene matches: 6. CDR3 sequence: CASSNDRADEQYF. Here the CDR3 DNA reads TGTGCCAGCAGCAATGACAGGGCAGACGAGCAGTACTTC.

This chain joins TRBV6-5 and TRBJ1-5, with D maybe TRBD1 (6 bases). The CDR3 runs 13 residues. Trimming removed 6 bases from V and 3 bases from J, with 9 bases in between. From germline, CDR1 is MNHEY and CDR2 SVGAGI. The CDR3 protein is CASRDSPNQPQHF. The CDR3 bases are TGTGCCAGCAGGGACAGCCCCAATCAGCCCCAGCATTTT.

The chain employs TRBV4-3 and TRBJ1-6, with TRBD1 as a possible D gene (5 bases). The CDR3 runs to 14 residues. Germline V lookup: CDR1 LGHNA, CDR2 YSLEER. V lost 4 bases, J lost 8 bases, and 12 bases lay in between. CDR3: CASSPGIWDSPLHF. Here the CDR3 DNA reads TGCGCCAGCAGCCCAGGGATTTGGGATTCACCCCTCCACTTT.

The J gene is TRBJ1-6, the V gene TRBV5-1; D not certain. Trimming took 0 bases from V and 8 from J, leaving 12 bases between them. CDR1 and CDR2 from the germline V gene are SGHRS and YFSETQ. The CDR3 sequence is 15 residues long. The CDR3 loop reads CASSLEADGDSPLHF. The DNA of the CDR3 is TGCGCCAGCAGCTTGGAAGCAGACGGGGATTCACCCCTCCACTTT.